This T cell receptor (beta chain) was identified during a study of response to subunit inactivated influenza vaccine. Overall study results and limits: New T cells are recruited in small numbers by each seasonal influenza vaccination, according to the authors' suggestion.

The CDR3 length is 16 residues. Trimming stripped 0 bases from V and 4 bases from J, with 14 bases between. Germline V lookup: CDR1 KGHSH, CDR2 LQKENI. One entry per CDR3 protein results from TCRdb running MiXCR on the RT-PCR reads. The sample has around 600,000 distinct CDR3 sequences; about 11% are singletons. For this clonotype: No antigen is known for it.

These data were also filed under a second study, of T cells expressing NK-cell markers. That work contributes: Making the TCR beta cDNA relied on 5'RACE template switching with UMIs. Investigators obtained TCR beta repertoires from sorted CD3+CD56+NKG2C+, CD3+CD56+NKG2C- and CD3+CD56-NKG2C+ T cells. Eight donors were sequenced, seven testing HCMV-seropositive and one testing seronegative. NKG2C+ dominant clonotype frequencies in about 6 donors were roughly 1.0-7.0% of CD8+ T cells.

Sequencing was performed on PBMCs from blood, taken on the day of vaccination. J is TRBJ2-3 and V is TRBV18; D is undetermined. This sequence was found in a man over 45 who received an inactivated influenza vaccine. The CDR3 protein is CASSPPRLQASDTQYF. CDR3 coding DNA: TGTGCCAGCTCACCACCGAGACTCCAAGCGTCAGATACGCAGTATTTT. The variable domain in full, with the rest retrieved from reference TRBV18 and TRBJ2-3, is NAGVMQNPRHLVRRRGQEARLRCSPMKGHSHVYWYRQLPEEGLKFMVYLQKENIIDESGMPKERFSAEFPKEGPSILRIQQVVRGDSAAYFCASSPPRLQASDTQYFGPGTRLTVL.